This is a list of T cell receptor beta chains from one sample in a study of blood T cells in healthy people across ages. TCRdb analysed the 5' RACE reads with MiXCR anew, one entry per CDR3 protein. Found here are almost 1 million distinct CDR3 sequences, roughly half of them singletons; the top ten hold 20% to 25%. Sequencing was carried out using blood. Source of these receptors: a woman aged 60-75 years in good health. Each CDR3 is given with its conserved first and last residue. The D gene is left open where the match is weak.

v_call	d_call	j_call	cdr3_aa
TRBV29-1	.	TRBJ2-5	CSVKKRGQTQETQYF
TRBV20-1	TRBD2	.	CSAGRETSGRETQYF
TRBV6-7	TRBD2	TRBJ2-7	CASKLAGDGSYEQYF
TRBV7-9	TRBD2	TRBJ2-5	CASSFPGLAGVFPQETQYF
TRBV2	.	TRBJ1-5	CASRTQGNQPQHF
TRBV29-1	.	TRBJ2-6	CSVRDSGANVLTF
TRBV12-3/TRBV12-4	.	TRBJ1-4	CASSFATEKLFF
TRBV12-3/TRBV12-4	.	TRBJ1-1	CASRLDREIWSVTEAFF
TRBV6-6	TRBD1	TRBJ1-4	CASSYSSTGGSEKLFF
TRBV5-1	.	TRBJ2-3	CASSLLRGDTQYF
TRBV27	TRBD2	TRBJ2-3	CASGLSGGPLDTQYF
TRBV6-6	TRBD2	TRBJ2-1	CASTATSGSINEQFF
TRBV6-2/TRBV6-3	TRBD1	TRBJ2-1	CASSSPGTGIKQFF
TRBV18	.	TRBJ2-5	CASSPVQISGSTQETQYF
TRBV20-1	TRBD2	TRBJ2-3	CSASAAAGVFTQYF
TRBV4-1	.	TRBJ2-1	CASSQASGVWQVF
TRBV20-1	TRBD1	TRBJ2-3	CSASPGGWVTDTQYF
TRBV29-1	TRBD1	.	CSVKGDRVYEQYF
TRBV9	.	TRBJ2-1	CASSVGTGAEQFF
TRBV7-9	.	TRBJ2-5	CASSLRWEQETQYF
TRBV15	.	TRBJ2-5	CATSRDSPRKETQYF
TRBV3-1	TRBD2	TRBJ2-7	CASSRTTSGTYEQYF
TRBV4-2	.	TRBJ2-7	CASSQVGQGYEQYF
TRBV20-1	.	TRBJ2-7	CSAPGGAPYEQYF
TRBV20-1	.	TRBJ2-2	CSAPATNTGELFF
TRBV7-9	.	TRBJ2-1	CASSFPAAPYNEQFF
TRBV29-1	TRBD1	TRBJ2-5	CSVDVSDRRWETQYF
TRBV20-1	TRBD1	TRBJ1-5	CSAAGTADQPQHF
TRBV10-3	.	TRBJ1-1	CAISEYSQNTEAFF
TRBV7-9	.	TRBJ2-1	CASSLSGLIDEQFF
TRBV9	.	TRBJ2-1	CASSFTPGGSQNEQFF
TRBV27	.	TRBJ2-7	CASSPILPDSEQYF
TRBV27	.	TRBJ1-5	CASSFQGGQPQHF
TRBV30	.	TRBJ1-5	CAWSVGGSNQPQHF
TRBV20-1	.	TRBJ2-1	CSAYPVGGTIYNEQFF
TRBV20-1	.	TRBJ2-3	CSARPPGGYSTDTQYF
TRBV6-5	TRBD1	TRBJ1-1	CASSNKRQGSAFF
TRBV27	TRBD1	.	CASSPTGDVYEQYF
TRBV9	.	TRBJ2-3	CASSGTLADHTDTQYF
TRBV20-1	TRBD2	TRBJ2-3	CSASPSGRQDTQYF
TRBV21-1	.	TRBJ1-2	CASGGRSPHGYTF
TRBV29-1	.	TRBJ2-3	CSASAASTDTQYF
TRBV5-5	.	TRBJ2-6	CASSVGHSGANVLTF
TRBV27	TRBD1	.	CASSLGPGGGEQYF
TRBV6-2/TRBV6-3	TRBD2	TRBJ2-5	CASSYRSGRWDEQYF
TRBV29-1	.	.	CSARGPADSYNEQYF